The 30 T cell receptor beta chains listed next were all sequenced from one sample in a study of T cell changes during pregnancy in multiple sclerosis. Sequenced by immunoSEQ multiplex PCR; TCRdb stores in-frame clones only, minus some. Found here are tens of thousands of clones, around nine tenths of them singletons; the top ten hold 0.9% to 1.2%. Sequenced here: CD4+ T cells from peripheral blood mononuclear cells, sampled in the first trimester of pregnancy. These receptors came from a female donor in good health, enrolled as a control in a pregnancy study.

The chain has TRBV19 and TRBJ2-7; 7 positions agree with TRBD1. The junction had 4 bases not matched to a gene; V was cut back by 4 bases and J by 1 base. The CDR3 runs 14 residues. Germline V gives CDR1 LNHDA, CDR2 SQIVND (reference sequence). CDR3 sequence reads: CASSTDRLSYEQYF. The CDR3 DNA sequence: TGTGCCAGTAGTACGGACAGGCTATCCTACGAGCAGTACTTC. The full variable domain, with the rest looked up from reference TRBV19 and TRBJ2-7, is DGGITQSPKYLFRKEGQNVTLSCEQNLNHDAMYWYRQDPGQGLRLIYYSQIVNDFQKGDIAEGYSVSREKKESFPLTVTSAQKNPTAFYLCASSTDRLSYEQYFGPGTRLTVT.

This sequence joins TRBV5-3 and TRBJ2-1, with TRBD2 matching over 9 bases. TRBV5-3 falls under the ORF class, with uncertain function. The CDR3 runs 17 residues. Unmatched junction bases numbered 9, after V lost 1 base and J lost 4 bases. The DNA of the CDR3 is TGTGCCAGAAGCTTGTGTAGCGGGGGCCCGCCTTACAATGAGCAGTTCTTC. It translates to CARSLCSGGPPYNEQFF.

V is TRBV19 and J is TRBJ2-2; 7 bases fit TRBD1. The V gene end was trimmed by 6 bases and the J gene end by 1 base; junction bases not matched to a gene: 2. This CDR3 is built from 14 residues. Germline V lookup: CDR1 LNHDA, CDR2 SQIVND (reference sequence). CDR3 amino acids: CASSRDRNTGELFF. DNA for the CDR3: TGTGCCAGTAGCCGGGACAGGAACACCGGGGAGCTGTTTTTT.

The chain combines TRBV9 with TRBJ2-1; D is perhaps TRBD1 (6 bases). Trimming pared 5 bases from V and 0 bases from J, leaving 12 bases between. CDR1 SGDLS and CDR2 YYNGEE come from the germline V gene. This CDR3 has 15 amino acids. CDR3 in amino acids: CASSPNRVSYNEQFF. CDR3 bases: TGTGCCAGCAGTCCGAACAGGGTCTCCTACAATGAGCAGTTCTTC. The full variable domain, completed using reference TRBV9 and TRBJ2-1, is DSGVTQTPKHLITATGQRVTLRCSPRSGDLSVYWYQQSLDQGLQFLIQYYNGEERAKGNILERFSAQQFPDLHSELNLSSLELGDSALYFCASSPNRVSYNEQFFGPGTRLTVL.

V gene TRBV5-1 combines with J gene TRBJ2-5; D may be TRBD1 (5 bases). Germline V gives CDR1 SGHRS, CDR2 YFSETQ. CDR3 length: 13 residues. The V end lost 4 bases, the J end lost 4 bases, and 11 bases lay between the germline ends. The CDR3: CASSGARRETQYF. The CDR3 DNA follows: TGCGCCAGCAGCGGGGCCCGGCGAGAGACCCAGTACTTC.

In this sample, this clone turned up a few times. CDR3 residues: CASKRQGPNSPLHF. The DNA for the CDR3 is TGTGCCAGCAAGCGACAGGGTCCTAATTCACCCCTCCACTTT. The gene calls are TRBV6-5 and TRBJ1-6; 7 bases match TRBD1. Looked up from germline, CDR1 is MNHEY and CDR2 is SVGAGI. CDR3 size: 14 residues. Trimming at V came to 7 bases and at J to 6 bases, leaving 6 bases not matched to a gene.

The chain has TRBV5-4 and TRBJ1-1, with no clear D. The germline V and J ends were trimmed by 1 base and 1 base, with 5 bases remaining between them. This CDR3 comprises 13 residues. The germline V gene has CDR1 SGHNT and CDR2 YYREEE (reference sequence). CDR3 sequence (DNA): TGTGCCAGCAGCTTGCAGGCGAACACTGAAGCTTTCTTT. Translation gives CASSLQANTEAFF.

CDR3 in DNA: TGTGCCAGCAGCTTCGAGGAATGGAGCACTGAAGCTTTCTTT. It translates to CASSFEEWSTEAFF. The rearrangement uses TRBV7-8 and TRBJ1-1; the D is unclear. The CDR3 is 14 amino acids. V lost 3 bases and J 4 bases, leaving 12 bases between the germline ends. CDR1 and CDR2 (germline): SGHVS, FQNEAQ.

The V gene is TRBV9, the J gene TRBJ1-4; 10 bases align to TRBD1. V lost 0 bases and J lost 7; bases outside the gene matches: 6. The CDR3 contains 16 residues. In germline, CDR1 is SGDLS, CDR2 YYNGEE. The CDR3 DNA follows: TGTGCCAGCAGCGTAGGCGGGGGACAGGGGAGTGAAAAACTGTTTTTT. Protein: CASSVGGGQGSEKLFF.

The chain links TRBV19 to TRBJ2-1, with 8 bases fitting TRBD2. The V gene's germline CDR1 is LNHDA and CDR2 SQIVND (reference sequence). V gave up 5 bases and J gave up 10 bases; unmatched junction bases: 13. The CDR3 consists of 15 residues. The CDR3 sequence is CASSRVTGGPREQFF. The CDR3 DNA reads TGTGCCAGTAGTCGGGTAACGGGAGGGCCTCGGGAGCAGTTCTTC.

The J gene is TRBJ1-5, the V gene TRBV28, with D unclear. The CDR3 loop spans 15 amino acids. Germline V gives CDR1 MDHEN, CDR2 SYDVKM. V shed 7 bases and J shed 6 bases, with 19 bases lying between them. The CDR3 region has the DNA TGTGCCAGCACCTCATCGGGAGGGCTTGGTCAGCCCCAGCATTTT. Encoded protein: CASTSSGGLGQPQHF.

This chain uses TRBV7-8 with TRBJ2-7, with D unclear. The CDR3 extends over 14 amino acids. Per the germline V gene, CDR1 is SGHVS and CDR2 is FQNEAQ. V lost 1 base and J lost 3, with 10 bases in between. CDR3 sequence reads: CASSLGLRIYEQYF. CDR3 bases: TGTGCCAGCAGCTTAGGTCTCAGAATCTACGAGCAGTACTTC.

The chain joins TRBV27 to TRBJ2-3; maybe TRBD1 (5 bases). Germline CDR1 MNHEY, CDR2 SMNVEV (reference sequence). Trimming removed 0 bases at V and 4 bases at J, with 11 bases between. The CDR3 loop spans 15 amino acids. CDR3 residues: CASSLSKGPPDTQYF. Written as DNA, the CDR3 is TGTGCCAGCAGTTTATCGAAGGGGCCGCCAGATACGCAGTATTTT.

The rearrangement uses TRBV6-1 and TRBJ2-2; D unclear. Deletions cut 7 bases from V and 1 base from J, with 7 bases between. CDR3 length equals 13 residues. Germline assignment: CDR1 MNHNS and CDR2 SASEGT. CDR3 sequence reads: CASISRNTGELFF. CDR3 coding DNA: TGTGCCAGCATCTCCAGGAACACCGGGGAGCTGTTTTTT.

The chain uses TRBV27 and TRBJ1-5; 9 bases match TRBD1. Germline V gives CDR1 MNHEY, CDR2 SMNVEV (reference sequence). V lost 5 bases and J lost 11; bases outside the gene matches: 13. The CDR3 extends over 15 amino acids. The CDR3 protein is CASSPSTGGSSAQHF. The CDR3 DNA sequence: TGTGCCAGCAGTCCCTCTACAGGGGGCTCTTCGGCCCAGCATTTT.

The chain has TRBV15 and TRBJ1-5; no definite D call. CDR1 and CDR2 from the germline V gene are LNHNV and YYDKDF (reference sequence). The V end lost 8 bases, the J end lost 2 bases, and 16 bases lay between the germline ends. There are 15 residues in the CDR3. CDR3 DNA: TGTGCCACCGGGAGGGAGAGGTTGGGCAATCAGCCCCAGCATTTT. As protein: CATGRERLGNQPQHF. Full variable domain (outside the CDR3, taken from reference TRBV15 and TRBJ1-5): DAMVIQNPRYQVTQFGKPVTLSCSQTLNHNVMYWYQQKSSQAPKLLFHYYDKDFNNEADTPDNFQSRRPNTSFCFLDIRSPGLGDTAMYLCATGRERLGNQPQHFGDGTRLSIL.

V usage is TRBV5-1 and J usage is TRBJ1-4; weak D call: TRBD1 (6 bases). V was cut by 4 bases and J by 0 bases, with 22 bases left in between. The CDR3 has 19 amino acids. Germline CDR1 reads SGHRS; CDR2 reads YFSETQ. The CDR3 reads CASSPGSGAFGATNEKLFF. CDR3 bases: TGCGCCAGCAGCCCCGGGTCAGGGGCCTTTGGCGCAACTAATGAAAAACTGTTTTTT.

The CDR3 region is CASSLDSGSYEQYF. The CDR3, as DNA: TGTGCCAGCAGCTTAGATAGCGGGAGCTACGAGCAGTACTTC. The V and J genes are TRBV11-2 and TRBJ2-7, with 9 bases identical to TRBD2. Per the germline V gene, CDR1 is SGHAT and CDR2 is FQNNGV. This CDR3 contains 14 residues. Unmatched junction bases numbered 0, after V lost 0 bases and J lost 3 bases.

The rearrangement links TRBV4-2 to TRBJ2-6; no definite D call. Between the trimmed V and J ends, which lost 0 bases and 0 bases, there was a span of 6 bases. The V gene's germline CDR1 is LGHNA and CDR2 YNFKEQ. CDR3 length: 16 residues. For the CDR3, the DNA is TGTGCCAGCAGCCAAGATGCAGTCTCTGGGGCCAACGTCCTGACTTTC. It translates to CASSQDAVSGANVLTF.

This clone was counted a single time. This chain connects TRBV6-1 to TRBJ2-7, with TRBD2 matching over 12 bases. Germline loops: CDR1 MNHNS, CDR2 SASEGT. The CDR3 is 14 amino acids. V shed 6 bases, J shed 2 bases, and the junction held 2 bases outside the gene matches. The CDR3 DNA is TGTGCCAGCAGCAGACTAGCGGGAGCCTACGAGCAGTACTTC. It codes for CASSRLAGAYEQYF.

The chain couples TRBV9 to TRBJ1-1, with D possibly matching TRBD1 (5 bases). Trimming shortened V by 0 bases and J by 2 bases, and 11 bases separated the two germline ends. The CDR3 consists of 15 residues. Germline V CDR1 and CDR2: SGDLS, YYNGEE. Written as DNA, the CDR3 is TGTGCCAGCAGCGTAGGGCTGGGGGGTAACACTGAAGCTTTCTTT. It is translated as CASSVGLGGNTEAFF.

The rearrangement joins TRBV5-1 to TRBJ2-7, with 8 bases that match TRBD2. The CDR3 has 16 residues. The J segment lost 0 bases and the V segment lost 2 bases, leaving 7 bases of the junction unmatched. Germline V lookup: CDR1 SGHRS, CDR2 YFSETQ. This chain's CDR3 is CASSFKQAGGSYEQYF. Written as DNA, the CDR3 is TGCGCCAGCAGCTTTAAGCAGGCGGGGGGCTCCTACGAGCAGTACTTC.

This chain links TRBV2 with TRBJ1-2; a weak D match, TRBD1 (6 bases). The CDR3 consists of 19 residues. The germline V gene has CDR1 SNHLY and CDR2 FYNNEI. Trimming removed 10 bases at V and 3 bases at J, with 33 bases between. CDR3 DNA sequence: TGTGCCATCCAAGACCGGAGCTGGGGGGGTGGGGGCGTCTACTATGGCTACACCTTC. It specifies CAIQDRSWGGGGVYYGYTF.

The table lists this clone with a count of one. The chain is built from TRBV19 and TRBJ2-5; TRBD2 aligns across 11 bases. The germline gives CDR1 LNHDA, CDR2 SQIVND (reference sequence). Losses at the gene ends were 1 base for V and 5 bases for J; bases not matched to a gene: 3. The CDR3 covers 15 residues. Here the CDR3 DNA reads TGTGCCAGTAGTATAGCTGTAGCGGGGGGGGAGACCCAGTACTTC. It translates to CASSIAVAGGETQYF.

This clone was counted once. This chain connects TRBV6-1 to TRBJ2-2, with D unresolved. CDR1 is MNHNS, CDR2 SASEGT, per germline. The CDR3 covers 13 residues. With 5 bases removed from V and 1 base from J, the gap between germline ends came to 5 bases. The CDR3: CASSPMNTGELFF. In nucleotides, the CDR3 is TGTGCCAGCAGTCCAATGAACACCGGGGAGCTGTTTTTT.

The rearrangement links TRBV6-1 to TRBJ1-1; D gene unclear. This CDR3 spans 12 amino acids. V was cut by 6 bases and J by 10 bases, with 15 bases left in between. CDR1 and CDR2 from the germline V gene are MNHNS and SASEGT. CDR3 loop: CASSLEGKRAFF. As DNA, the CDR3 is TGTGCCAGCAGCTTAGAGGGTAAGCGAGCTTTCTTT.

This chain joins TRBV18 and TRBJ1-1; possibly TRBD1 for D (5 bases). Germline V gives CDR1 KGHSH, CDR2 LQKENI. The CDR3 length is 15 residues. The germline V and J ends were trimmed by 2 bases and 5 bases, with 15 bases remaining between them. The CDR3 sequence is CASSPGGGRSTEAFF. CDR3 nucleotide sequence: TGTGCCAGCTCACCAGGGGGGGGGAGGTCGACTGAAGCTTTCTTT.

The gene calls are TRBV18 and TRBJ1-2; D is possibly TRBD1 (6 bases). CDR1 and CDR2 from the germline V gene are KGHSH and LQKENI. The CDR3 is 16 residues long. V lost 3 bases to trimming and J lost 0 bases, with 14 bases between them. The CDR3 bases are TGTGCCAGCTCACCCGGACAGTCCGGGGCTAACTATGGCTACACCTTC. Translating gives CASSPGQSGANYGYTF.

V gene TRBV1 combines with J gene TRBJ2-7; the table's D call of TRBD2 was not tested on the DNA. TRBV1 has pseudogene status. CDR3 length equals 15 residues. The CDR3 DNA is TGCACCAGCAGCCCACCGGGACTAGAAGGGTACGAGCAGTACTTC. The encoded protein is CTSSPPGLEGYEQYF.

J is TRBJ2-7 and V is TRBV19, with D unresolved. Germline V gene sequence: CDR1 LNHDA, CDR2 SQIVND (reference sequence). V lost 3 bases to trimming and J lost 3 bases, with 12 bases between them. CDR3 size: 14 residues. CDR3 sequence: CASSIKAPIYEQYF. The CDR3, as DNA: TGTGCCAGTAGTATCAAAGCCCCGATCTACGAGCAGTACTTC.